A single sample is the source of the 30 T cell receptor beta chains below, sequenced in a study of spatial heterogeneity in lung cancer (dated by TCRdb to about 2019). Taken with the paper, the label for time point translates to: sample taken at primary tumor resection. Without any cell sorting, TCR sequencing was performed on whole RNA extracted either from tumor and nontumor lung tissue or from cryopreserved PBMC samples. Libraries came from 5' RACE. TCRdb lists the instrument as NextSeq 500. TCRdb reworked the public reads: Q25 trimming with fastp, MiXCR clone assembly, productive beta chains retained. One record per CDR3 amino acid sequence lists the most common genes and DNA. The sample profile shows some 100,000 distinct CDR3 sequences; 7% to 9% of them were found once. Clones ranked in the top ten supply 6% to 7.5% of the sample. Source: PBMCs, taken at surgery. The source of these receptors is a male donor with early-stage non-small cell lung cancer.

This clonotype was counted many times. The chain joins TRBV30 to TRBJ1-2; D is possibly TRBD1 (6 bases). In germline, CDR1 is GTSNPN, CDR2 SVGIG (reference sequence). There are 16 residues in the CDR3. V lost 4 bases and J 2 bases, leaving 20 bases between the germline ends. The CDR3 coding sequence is TGTGCCTGGAAAGGAAAGGCGGCAGGGGTAAACTATGGCTACACCTTC. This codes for CAWKGKAAGVNYGYTF. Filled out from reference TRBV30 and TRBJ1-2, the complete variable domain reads SQTIHQWPATLVQPVGSPLSLECTVEGTSNPNLYWYRQAAGRGLQLLFYSVGIGQISSEVPQNLSASRPQDRQFILSSKKLLLSDSGFYLCAWKGKAAGVNYGYTFGSGTRLTVV.

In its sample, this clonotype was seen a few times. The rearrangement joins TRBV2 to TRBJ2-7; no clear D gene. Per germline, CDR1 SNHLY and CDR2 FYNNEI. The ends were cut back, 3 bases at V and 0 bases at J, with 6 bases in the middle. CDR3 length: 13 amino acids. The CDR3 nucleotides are TGTGCCAGCAGTGAGGCTAGCTCCTACGAGCAGTACTTC. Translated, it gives CASSEASSYEQYF.

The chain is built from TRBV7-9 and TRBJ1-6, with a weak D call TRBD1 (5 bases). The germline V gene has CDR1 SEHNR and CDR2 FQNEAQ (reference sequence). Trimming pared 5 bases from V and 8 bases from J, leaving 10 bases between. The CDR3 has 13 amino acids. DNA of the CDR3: TGTGCCAGCAGCCCTGGCAGGGATTCACCCCTCCACTTT. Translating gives CASSPGRDSPLHF.

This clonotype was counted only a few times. The CDR3 DNA reads as TGTGCCAGCAGCCACGATTGGAGCCAGCCCCAGCATTTT. Its translation is CASSHDWSQPQHF. The chain couples TRBV7-2 to TRBJ1-5, with unresolved D. Germline CDR1 and CDR2: SGHTA and FQGNSA. Trimming shortened V by 5 bases and J by 7 bases, and 12 bases separated the two germline ends. The CDR3 has 13 residues.

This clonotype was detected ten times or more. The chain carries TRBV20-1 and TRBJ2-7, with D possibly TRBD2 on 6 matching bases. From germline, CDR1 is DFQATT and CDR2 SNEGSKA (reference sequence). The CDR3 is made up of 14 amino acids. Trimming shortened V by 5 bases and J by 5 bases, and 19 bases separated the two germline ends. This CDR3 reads CSAQILARDHEQYF. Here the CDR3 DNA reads TGCAGTGCTCAAATCCTAGCGAGGGATCACGAGCAGTACTTC.

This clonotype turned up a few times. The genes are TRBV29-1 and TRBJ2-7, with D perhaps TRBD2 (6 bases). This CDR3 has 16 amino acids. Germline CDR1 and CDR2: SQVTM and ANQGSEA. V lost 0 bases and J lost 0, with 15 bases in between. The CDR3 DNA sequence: TGCAGCGTTGAAGATCCCCTAGCGCAGAGCTCCTACGAGCAGTACTTC. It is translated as CSVEDPLAQSSYEQYF.

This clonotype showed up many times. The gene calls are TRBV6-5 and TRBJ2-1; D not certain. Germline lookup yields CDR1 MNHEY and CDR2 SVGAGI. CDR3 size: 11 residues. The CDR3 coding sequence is TGTGCGACTTCCCGCGACAATGAGCAGTTCTTC. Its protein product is CATSRDNEQFF.

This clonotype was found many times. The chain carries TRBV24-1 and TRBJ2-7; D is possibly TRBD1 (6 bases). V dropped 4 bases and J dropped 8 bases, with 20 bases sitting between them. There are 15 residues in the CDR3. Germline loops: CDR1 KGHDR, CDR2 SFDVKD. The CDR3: CATSDPNRQGGQQYF. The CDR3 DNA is TGTGCCACCAGTGACCCTAATCGTCAAGGGGGTCAGCAGTACTTC.

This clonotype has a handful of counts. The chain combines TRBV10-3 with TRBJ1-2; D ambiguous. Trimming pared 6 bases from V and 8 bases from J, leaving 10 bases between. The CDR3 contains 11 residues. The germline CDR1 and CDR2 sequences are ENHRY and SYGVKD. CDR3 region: CAISASGGYTF. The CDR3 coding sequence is TGTGCCATCAGCGCCTCTGGGGGCTACACCTTC.

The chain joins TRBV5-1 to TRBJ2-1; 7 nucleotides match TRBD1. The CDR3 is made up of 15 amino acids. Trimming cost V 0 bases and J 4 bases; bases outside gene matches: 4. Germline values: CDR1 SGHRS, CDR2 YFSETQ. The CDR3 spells CASSLEGQAYNEQFF. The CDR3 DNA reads TGCGCCAGCAGCTTGGAAGGACAGGCATACAATGAGCAGTTCTTC.

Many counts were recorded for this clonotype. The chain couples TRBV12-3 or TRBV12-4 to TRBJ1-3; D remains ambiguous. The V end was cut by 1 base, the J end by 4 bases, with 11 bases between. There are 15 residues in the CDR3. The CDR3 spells CASSLGPFPGNTIYF. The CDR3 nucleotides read TGTGCCAGCAGTTTAGGGCCCTTCCCAGGAAACACCATATATTTT.

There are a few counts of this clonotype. The CDR3 sequence: CASSQLGIYEQYF. The CDR3 DNA reads TGTGCCAGCAGCCAATTGGGGATTTACGAGCAGTACTTC. The chain couples TRBV3-1 to TRBJ2-7; D not certain. V was pared by 2 bases and J by 4 bases, with 9 bases between. Germline V gene sequence: CDR1 LGHDT, CDR2 YNNKEL (reference sequence). This CDR3 spans 13 amino acids.

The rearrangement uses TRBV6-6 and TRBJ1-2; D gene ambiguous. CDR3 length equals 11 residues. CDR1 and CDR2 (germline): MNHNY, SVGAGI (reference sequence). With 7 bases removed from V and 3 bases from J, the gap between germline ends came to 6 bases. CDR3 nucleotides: TGTGCCAGCACGGCGGACTATGGCTACACCTTC. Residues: CASTADYGYTF.

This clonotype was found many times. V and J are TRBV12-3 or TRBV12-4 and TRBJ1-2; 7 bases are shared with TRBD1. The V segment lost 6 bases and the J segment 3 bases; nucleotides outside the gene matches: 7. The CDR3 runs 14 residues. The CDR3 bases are TGTGCCAGCAGAAGGACAGGCGAGGACTATGGCTACACCTTC. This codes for CASRRTGEDYGYTF.

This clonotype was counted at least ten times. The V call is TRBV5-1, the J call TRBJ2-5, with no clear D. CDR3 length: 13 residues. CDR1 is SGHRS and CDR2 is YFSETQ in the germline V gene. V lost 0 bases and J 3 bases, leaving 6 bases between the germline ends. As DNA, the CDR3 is TGCGCCAGCAGCTTGGGGGTGGAAGAGACCCAGTACTTC. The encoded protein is CASSLGVEETQYF.

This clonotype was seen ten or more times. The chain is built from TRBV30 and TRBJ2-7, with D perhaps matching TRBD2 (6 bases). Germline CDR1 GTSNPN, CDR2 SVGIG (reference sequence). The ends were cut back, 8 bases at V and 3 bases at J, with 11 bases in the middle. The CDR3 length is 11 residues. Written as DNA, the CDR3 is TGTGCCCGGCGGGACGGCTACGAGCAGTACTTC. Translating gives CARRDGYEQYF. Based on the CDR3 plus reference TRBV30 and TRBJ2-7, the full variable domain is SQTIHQWPATLVQPVGSPLSLECTVEGTSNPNLYWYRQAAGRGLQLLFYSVGIGQISSEVPQNLSASRPQDRQFILSSKKLLLSDSGFYLCARRDGYEQYFGPGTRLTVT.

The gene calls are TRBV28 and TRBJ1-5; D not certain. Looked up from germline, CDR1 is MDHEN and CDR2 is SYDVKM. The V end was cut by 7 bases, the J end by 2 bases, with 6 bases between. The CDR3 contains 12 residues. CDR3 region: CASTGGNQPQHF. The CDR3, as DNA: TGTGCCAGCACTGGGGGCAATCAGCCCCAGCATTTT.

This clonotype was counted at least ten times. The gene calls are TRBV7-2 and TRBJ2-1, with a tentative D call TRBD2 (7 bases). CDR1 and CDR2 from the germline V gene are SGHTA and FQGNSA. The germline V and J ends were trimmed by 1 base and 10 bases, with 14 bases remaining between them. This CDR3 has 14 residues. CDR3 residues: CASSLERGAREQFF. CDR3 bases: TGTGCCAGCAGCTTAGAACGGGGGGCCCGCGAGCAGTTCTTC. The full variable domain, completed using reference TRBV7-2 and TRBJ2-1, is GAGVSQSPSNKVTEKGKDVELRCDPISGHTALYWYRQSLGQGLEFLIYFQGNSAPDKSGLPSDRFSAERTGGSVSTLTIQRTQQEDSAVYLCASSLERGAREQFFGPGTRLTVL.

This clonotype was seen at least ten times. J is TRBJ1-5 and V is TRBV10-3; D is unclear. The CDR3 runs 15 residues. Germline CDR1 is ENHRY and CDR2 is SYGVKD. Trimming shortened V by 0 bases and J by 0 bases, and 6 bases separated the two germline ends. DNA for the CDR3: TGTGCCATCAGTGAGTCACCGAATAGCAATCAGCCCCAGCATTTT. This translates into CAISESPNSNQPQHF.

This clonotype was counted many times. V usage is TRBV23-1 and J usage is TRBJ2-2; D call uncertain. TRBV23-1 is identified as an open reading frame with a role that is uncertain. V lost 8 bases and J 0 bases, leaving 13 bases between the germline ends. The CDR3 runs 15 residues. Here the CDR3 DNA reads TGCGCCAGCCCCGTCCCGAGTTCGAACACCGGGGAGCTGTTTTTT. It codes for CASPVPSSNTGELFF.

The CDR3 bases are TGTGCCAGCAGTGGTTTCCGGGACCGCCACAATGAGCAGTTCTTC. Translated, it gives CASSGFRDRHNEQFF. The J gene is TRBJ2-1, the V gene TRBV25-1; either TRBD1 or TRBD2 may fit D (5 bases each). Germline assignment: CDR1 MGHDK and CDR2 SYGVNS. The CDR3 spans 15 residues. V lost 4 bases and J lost 5, with 15 bases in between.

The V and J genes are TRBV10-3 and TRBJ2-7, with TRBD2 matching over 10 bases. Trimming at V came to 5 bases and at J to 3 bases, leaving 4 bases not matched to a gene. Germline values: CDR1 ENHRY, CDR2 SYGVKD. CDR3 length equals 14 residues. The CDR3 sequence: CAISPSGSVYEQYF. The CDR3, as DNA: TGTGCCATCAGTCCTAGCGGGAGCGTCTACGAGCAGTACTTC.

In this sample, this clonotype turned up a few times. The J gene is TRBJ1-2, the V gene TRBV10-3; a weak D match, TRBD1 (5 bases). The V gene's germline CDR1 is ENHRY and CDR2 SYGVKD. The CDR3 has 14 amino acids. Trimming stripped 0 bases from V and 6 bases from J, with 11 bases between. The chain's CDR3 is CAISESRDSHGYTF. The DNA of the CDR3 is TGTGCCATCAGTGAGTCAAGAGACAGCCATGGCTACACCTTC.

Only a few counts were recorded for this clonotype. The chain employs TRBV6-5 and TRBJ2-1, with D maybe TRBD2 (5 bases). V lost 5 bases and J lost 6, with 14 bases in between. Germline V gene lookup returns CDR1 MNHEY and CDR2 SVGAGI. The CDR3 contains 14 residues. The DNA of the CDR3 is TGTGCCAGCAGTGACCCCGGGGAAACCAATGAGCAGTTCTTC. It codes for CASSDPGETNEQFF.

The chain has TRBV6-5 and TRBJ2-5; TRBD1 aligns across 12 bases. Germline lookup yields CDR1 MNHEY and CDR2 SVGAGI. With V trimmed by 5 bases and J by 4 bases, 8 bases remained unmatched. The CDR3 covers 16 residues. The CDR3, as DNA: TGTGCCAGCAGTCGGGACAGGGGGCGGAGAGGAGAGACCCAGTACTTC. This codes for CASSRDRGRRGETQYF.

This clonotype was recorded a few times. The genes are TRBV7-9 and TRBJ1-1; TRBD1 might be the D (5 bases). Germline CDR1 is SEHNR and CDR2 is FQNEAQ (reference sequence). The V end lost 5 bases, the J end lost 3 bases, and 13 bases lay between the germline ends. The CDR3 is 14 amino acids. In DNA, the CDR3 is TGTGCCAGCAGCAGATTTGGGGACGACACTGAAGCTTTCTTT. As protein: CASSRFGDDTEAFF.

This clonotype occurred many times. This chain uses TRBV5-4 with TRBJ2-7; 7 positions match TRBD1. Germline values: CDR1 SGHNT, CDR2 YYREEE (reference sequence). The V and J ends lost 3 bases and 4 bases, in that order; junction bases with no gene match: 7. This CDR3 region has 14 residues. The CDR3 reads CASSSQTGTYEQYF. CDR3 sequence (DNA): TGTGCCAGCAGCTCGCAGACAGGGACGTACGAGCAGTACTTC.

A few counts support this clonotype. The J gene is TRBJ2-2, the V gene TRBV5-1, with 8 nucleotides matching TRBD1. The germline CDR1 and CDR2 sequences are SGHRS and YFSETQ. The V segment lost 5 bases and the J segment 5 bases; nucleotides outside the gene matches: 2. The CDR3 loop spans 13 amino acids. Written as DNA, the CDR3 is TGCGCCAGCAGTGGACAGGGAACCGGGGAGCTGTTTTTT. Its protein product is CASSGQGTGELFF.

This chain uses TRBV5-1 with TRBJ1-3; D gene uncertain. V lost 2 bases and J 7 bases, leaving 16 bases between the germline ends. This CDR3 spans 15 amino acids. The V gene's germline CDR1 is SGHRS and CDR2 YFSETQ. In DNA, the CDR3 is TGCGCCAGCAGCTTAAGCGCTGGAGACGGGAACACCATATATTTT. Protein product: CASSLSAGDGNTIYF.

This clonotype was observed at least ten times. DNA of the CDR3: TGCGCCAGCAGCTTGGCCAAGCTTAGCTCCTACAATGAGCAGTTCTTC. Encoded protein: CASSLAKLSSYNEQFF. This chain connects TRBV5-1 to TRBJ2-1; D not certain. From germline, CDR1 is SGHRS and CDR2 YFSETQ. The V and J ends lost 0 bases and 0 bases respectively, with 10 bases between them. CDR3 length equals 16 residues. Full variable domain (remainder filled in from reference TRBV5-1 and TRBJ2-1): KAGVTQTPRYLIKTRGQQVTLSCSPISGHRSVSWYQQTPGQGLQFLFEYFSETQRNKGNFPGRFSGRQFSNSRSEMNVSTLELGDSALYLCASSLAKLSSYNEQFFGPGTRLTVL.